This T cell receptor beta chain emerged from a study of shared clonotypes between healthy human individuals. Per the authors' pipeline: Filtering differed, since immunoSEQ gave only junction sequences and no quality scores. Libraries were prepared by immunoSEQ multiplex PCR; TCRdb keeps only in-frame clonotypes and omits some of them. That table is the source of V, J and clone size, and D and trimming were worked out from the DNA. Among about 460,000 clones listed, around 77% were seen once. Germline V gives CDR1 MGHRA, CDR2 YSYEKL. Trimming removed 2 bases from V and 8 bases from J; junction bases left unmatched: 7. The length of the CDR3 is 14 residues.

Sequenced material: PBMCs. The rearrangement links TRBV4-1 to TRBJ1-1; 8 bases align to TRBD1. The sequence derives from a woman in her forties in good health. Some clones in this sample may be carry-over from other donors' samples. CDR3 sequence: CASSQHHRGGEAFF. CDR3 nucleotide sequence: TGCGCCAGCAGCCAACACCACAGGGGGGGAGAAGCTTTCTTT.